In this sample, the clone carrying this T cell receptor (beta chain) turned up a few times. Its antigen is still unknown. This entry is derived from a study of T cells in Graves' hyperthyroidism and ophthalmopathy. Study results and caveats: Appearing also in blood were most of the thyroid clonotypes expanded above 0.001.

Investigators excluded patients with uncontrolled infection, other autoimmune disease, pregnancy or lactation. Amplified TCR beta CDR3 regions derived from RNA transcripts. The HTBI primer set served for first-round RT-PCR of the TCR CDR3. TCRdb used MiXCR to reprocess the multiplex PCR reads, holding one entry per CDR3 protein. The sample holds 250,000 to 300,000 distinct CDR3 sequences, around 13% seen once. Germline V gives CDR1 SGHTA, CDR2 FQGNSA. This CDR3 contains 11 residues. The V end was cut by 3 bases, the J end by 6 bases, with 3 bases between. This chain links TRBV7-2 with TRBJ1-3; no clear D. Specimen: blood. The clonotype comes from a woman in her 40s with Graves' hyperthyroidism. The CDR3 region has the DNA TGTGCCAGCAGCTTTTTAAACACCATATATTTT. It translates to CASSFLNTIYF.